These 29 T cell receptor beta chains share one sample of origin, sequenced in a study of shared clonotypes between healthy human individuals. Measured with immunoSEQ multiplex PCR; TCRdb has only the in-frame clones, and not every one. Of roughly 1.5 million clones detected, approximately 98% appear once; the ten largest clones hold about 0.45%. The sequenced material came from naive CD4+ T cells sorted from blood. Subset here: CD45RA+ positively selected. These receptors all come from a man between 25 and 39 years old in good health.

This chain connects TRBV6-6 to TRBJ1-4, with a possible D match to TRBD1 (6 bases). Per germline, CDR1 MNHNY and CDR2 SVGAGI (reference sequence). Trimming left V 5 bases short and J 7 bases short, with 14 bases between. This CDR3 region has 14 residues. Here the CDR3 reads CASSQQGGAEKLFF. CDR3 DNA: TGTGCCAGCAGTCAACAGGGAGGAGCTGAAAAACTGTTTTTT.

This clone was observed a single time. The genes are TRBV11-3 and TRBJ2-3, with 9 bases fitting TRBD1. The J segment lost 1 base and the V segment lost 4 bases, leaving 6 bases of the junction unmatched. Germline V CDR1 and CDR2: SGHNT, YENEEA. The CDR3 length is 16 residues. CDR3 DNA: TGTGCCAGCAGCTCCGGGACAGGGTCGGGCACAGATACGCAGTATTTT. Amino acid sequence: CASSSGTGSGTDTQYF.

The chain combines TRBV7-9 with TRBJ2-1, with D perhaps matching TRBD1 (5 bases). From germline, CDR1 is SEHNR and CDR2 FQNEAQ (reference sequence). The CDR3 covers 18 residues. The ends were cut back, 5 bases at V and 1 base at J, with 21 bases in the middle. CDR3 in amino acids: CASSPGFRAPLSYNEQFF. DNA for the CDR3: TGTGCCAGCAGCCCAGGGTTCCGCGCCCCCCTGTCCTACAATGAGCAGTTCTTC. The whole variable domain, remainder taken from reference TRBV7-9 and TRBJ2-1, is DTGVSQNPRHKITKRGQNVTFRCDPISEHNRLYWYRQTLGQGPEFLTYFQNEAQLEKSRLLSDRFSAERPKGSFSTLEIQRTEQGDSAMYLCASSPGFRAPLSYNEQFFGPGTRLTVL.

The rearrangement joins TRBV6-5 to TRBJ1-2, with 9 bases lining up with TRBD1. Trimming removed 5 bases from V and 4 bases from J; junction bases left unmatched: 8. CDR3 length: 15 residues. The germline V gene encodes CDR1 MNHEY and CDR2 SVGAGI. In nucleotides, the CDR3 is TGTGCCAGCAGTCCCGGACAGGGGAGGGGCTATGGCTACACCTTC. Encoded protein: CASSPGQGRGYGYTF.

The rearrangement joins TRBV10-3 to TRBJ2-7; no firm D call. The CDR3 covers 13 residues. Germline loops: CDR1 ENHRY, CDR2 SYGVKD. V lost 8 bases and J 3 bases, leaving 14 bases between the germline ends. CDR3 sequence (DNA): TGTGCCATCCGACCCGAGGCTTTCTACGAGCAGTACTTC. It translates to CAIRPEAFYEQYF.

This chain links TRBV2 with TRBJ1-2; maybe TRBD1 (6 bases). Trimming shortened V by 11 bases and J by 0 bases, and 19 bases separated the two germline ends. This CDR3 region has 15 residues. Germline CDR1 is SNHLY and CDR2 is FYNNEI. The CDR3 protein is CALGGGRNANYGYTF. As DNA, the CDR3 is TGTGCCCTAGGAGGGGGGCGGAATGCTAACTATGGCTACACCTTC.

The chain has TRBV25-1 and TRBJ2-7; 10 bases fit TRBD2. Germline V lookup: CDR1 MGHDK, CDR2 SYGVNS. The CDR3 runs 15 residues. The V and J ends lost 5 bases and 2 bases, in that order; junction bases with no gene match: 6. The CDR3 reads CASSSRLAGPYEQYF. The CDR3 DNA is TGTGCCAGCAGTTCGCGACTAGCGGGTCCCTACGAGCAGTACTTC.

This clone was detected once. This rearrangement joins TRBV6-5 to TRBJ2-2; D is undetermined. The CDR3 has 14 residues. Germline V gene lookup returns CDR1 MNHEY and CDR2 SVGAGI. V gave up 3 bases and J gave up 1 base, with 6 bases separating them. The CDR3 DNA sequence: TGTGCCAGCAGTTATTTCGGGAACACCGGGGAGCTGTTTTTT. Its protein is CASSYFGNTGELFF.

V is TRBV7-2 and J is TRBJ2-3; D uncertain. The CDR3 is made up of 13 amino acids. Trimming stripped 5 bases from V and 8 bases from J, with 14 bases between. Germline V CDR1 and CDR2: SGHTA, FQGNSA. The CDR3, as DNA: TGTGCCAGCAGCCCTCCCCCTAGGTCTACGCAGTATTTT. Its protein product is CASSPPPRSTQYF.

The chain is built from TRBV29-1 and TRBJ2-7, with 7 bases that match TRBD1. The CDR3 loop spans 12 amino acids. The V gene's germline CDR1 is SQVTM and CDR2 ANQGSEA. Trimming removed 7 bases from V and 2 bases from J; junction bases left unmatched: 5. This CDR3 is CSAQGFTYEQYF. The CDR3 DNA reads TGCAGCGCACAGGGGTTCACCTACGAGCAGTACTTC.

The chain carries TRBV29-1 and TRBJ1-2, with D hard to call. Germline lookup yields CDR1 SQVTM and CDR2 ANQGSEA. The CDR3 spans 11 residues. With 0 bases removed from V and 6 bases from J, the gap between germline ends came to 5 bases. CDR3 bases: TGCAGCGTTGAAGATCCAAATGGCTACACCTTC. It codes for CSVEDPNGYTF.

This clone was seen once. CDR3 DNA sequence: TGTGCCAGCAGCGCACGGCGGGACAGGATTCTGCTTGCGAACACCGGGGAGCTGTTTTTT. The encoded protein is CASSARRDRILLANTGELFF. The chain has TRBV9 and TRBJ2-2; 8 bases are shared with TRBD1. Germline-derived CDR1 and CDR2 are SGDLS and YYNGEE. This CDR3 comprises 20 residues. V gave up 3 bases and J gave up 0 bases; unmatched junction bases: 16.

A few counts support this clone. The V call is TRBV27, the J call TRBJ1-5, with TRBD1 as a possible D gene (6 bases). Looked up from germline, CDR1 is MNHEY and CDR2 is SMNVEV (reference sequence). V was clipped by 5 bases and J by 7 bases, with 15 bases between them. The CDR3 consists of 14 residues. The CDR3 bases are TGTGCCAGCAGTACTACTGGACAGATCCAGCCCCAGCATTTT. Its translation: CASSTTGQIQPQHF.

The genes are TRBV5-1 and TRBJ2-3; 8 bases match TRBD1. Germline loops: CDR1 SGHRS, CDR2 YFSETQ. With 3 bases clipped from V and 4 bases from J, the junction kept 7 bases outside the gene matches. The CDR3 extends over 15 amino acids. The CDR3 bases are TGCGCCAGCAGCTCAGGGGGCTTTTGGTCAGATACGCAGTATTTT. Encoded protein: CASSSGGFWSDTQYF. The whole variable domain, filled in from reference TRBV5-1 and TRBJ2-3, reads KAGVTQTPRYLIKTRGQQVTLSCSPISGHRSVSWYQQTPGQGLQFLFEYFSETQRNKGNFPGRFSGRQFSNSRSEMNVSTLELGDSALYLCASSSGGFWSDTQYFGPGTRLTVL.

The chain has TRBV6-1 and TRBJ1-5, with D maybe TRBD1 (5 bases). Trimming cost V 6 bases and J 7 bases, with 16 bases left between them. The CDR3 covers 14 residues. Germline V gives CDR1 MNHNS, CDR2 SASEGT. In DNA, the CDR3 is TGTGCCAGCAGCGCCGGGACCCTGGGCCAGCCCCAGCATTTT. Its protein product is CASSAGTLGQPQHF.

The chain carries TRBV25-1 and TRBJ2-3; D gene unclear. The CDR3 is 12 amino acids. Germline CDR1 reads MGHDK; CDR2 reads SYGVNS. CDR3: CVTSSLADTQYF. The CDR3 DNA follows: TGTGTCACGTCCTCGTTGGCAGATACGCAGTATTTT.

This chain connects TRBV29-1 to TRBJ2-5; maybe TRBD2 (5 bases). Germline V gives CDR1 SQVTM, CDR2 ANQGSEA. The CDR3 covers 13 residues. Trimming cost V 6 bases and J 4 bases, with 15 bases left between them. The CDR3 nucleotides read TGCAGCGTACCACGGGTGGGAGTAGAGACCCAGTACTTC. This sequence encodes CSVPRVGVETQYF.

The DNA of the CDR3 is TGTGCCAGCAGTGACGCTGGGACTAGCGGCCTTATGGGGGCCAAAAACATTCAGTACTTC. It specifies CASSDAGTSGLMGAKNIQYF. This rearrangement joins TRBV5-4 to TRBJ2-4, with 11 bases matching TRBD2. V gave up 5 bases and J gave up 1 base; unmatched junction bases: 17. The germline V gene encodes CDR1 SGHNT and CDR2 YYREEE (reference sequence). This CDR3 region has 20 residues.

The V call is TRBV6-5, the J call TRBJ2-3; 7 positions match TRBD2. CDR1 is MNHEY and CDR2 is SVGAGI in the germline V gene. V gave up 5 bases and J gave up 4 bases; unmatched junction bases: 6. The length of the CDR3 is 14 residues. The CDR3: CASSRGGNSDTQYF. The CDR3 region has the DNA TGTGCCAGCAGTCGGGGAGGGAATTCAGATACGCAGTATTTT.

The chain employs TRBV18 and TRBJ2-3; no clear D gene. V was clipped by 3 bases and J by 2 bases, with 18 bases between them. The CDR3 consists of 17 residues. Germline CDR1 is KGHSH and CDR2 is LQKENI. In nucleotides, the CDR3 is TGTGCCAGCTCACCGAGTAGGGTGCTCGGCCACACAGATACGCAGTATTTT. Its protein is CASSPSRVLGHTDTQYF.

The chain combines TRBV11-2 with TRBJ1-5; D ambiguous. Germline V gene sequence: CDR1 SGHAT, CDR2 FQNNGV. V was clipped by 3 bases and J by 7 bases, with 7 bases between them. This CDR3 contains 12 residues. DNA of the CDR3: TGTGCCAGCAGCTTTCCCGGGCAGCCCCAGCATTTT. Translation gives CASSFPGQPQHF.

This chain joins TRBV10-2 and TRBJ2-7, with D hard to call. The germline V gene encodes CDR1 WSHSY and CDR2 SAAADI. The CDR3 spans 12 residues. Trimming took off 2 bases at V and 2 bases at J, with 4 bases between the two ends. CDR3 region: CASSERAYEQYF. The DNA for the CDR3 is TGCGCCAGCAGTGAGCGGGCCTACGAGCAGTACTTC.

V is TRBV7-9 and J is TRBJ2-1, with 9 nucleotides matching TRBD2. With 5 bases clipped from V and 4 bases from J, the junction kept 9 bases outside the gene matches. Germline assignment: CDR1 SEHNR and CDR2 FQNEAQ (reference sequence). This CDR3 spans 16 amino acids. The CDR3 DNA reads TGTGCCAGCAGCCGCCTCCTAGCGGGGAAATACAATGAGCAGTTCTTC. It specifies CASSRLLAGKYNEQFF.

V gene TRBV11-3 combines with J gene TRBJ2-1; D not certain. Germline values: CDR1 SGHNT, CDR2 YENEEA. The CDR3 sequence is 16 residues long. V gave up 3 bases and J gave up 0 bases, with 12 bases separating them. CDR3 residues: CASSLDLSASYNEQFF. In DNA form, the CDR3 reads TGTGCCAGCAGCTTGGACCTTTCGGCCTCCTACAATGAGCAGTTCTTC.

This clone occurred once. The V and J genes are TRBV6-1 and TRBJ2-7; D is ambiguous. V was shortened by 0 bases and J by 0 bases, with 9 bases between the two germline ends. Germline V gives CDR1 MNHNS, CDR2 SASEGT. The CDR3 runs to 15 residues. The CDR3 bases are TGTGCCAGCAGTGAAGCTGGCGGATTCTCCTACGAGCAGTACTTC. Its protein is CASSEAGGFSYEQYF.

The chain employs TRBV7-9 and TRBJ2-1; tentative D call: TRBD2 (6 bases). V lost 5 bases and J lost 2, with 13 bases in between. The germline V gene encodes CDR1 SEHNR and CDR2 FQNEAQ (reference sequence). This CDR3 is 15 amino acids long. In DNA form, the CDR3 reads TGTGCCAGCAGCGATGGGAGGTACCCCTACAATGAGCAGTTCTTC. Its protein is CASSDGRYPYNEQFF.

V usage is TRBV6-1 and J usage is TRBJ2-1; D is unclear. This CDR3 has 11 residues. The germline gives CDR1 MNHNS, CDR2 SASEGT. V lost 3 bases to trimming and J lost 8 bases, with 5 bases between them. Written as DNA, the CDR3 is TGTGCCAGCAGTGAGATCGATGAGCAGTTCTTC. This translates into CASSEIDEQFF.

This clone was seen once. Other DNA sequences from this sample encode an identical CDR3 as well. The chain is built from TRBV6-5 and TRBJ2-7, with TRBD1 matching 7 bases. Per the germline V gene, CDR1 is MNHEY and CDR2 is SVGAGI. V shed 6 bases and J 0 bases; nucleotides not matched to a gene: 8. The CDR3 loop spans 15 amino acids. CDR3 sequence (DNA): TGTGCCAGCAGCCCACGACAGGGTCTCTCCTACGAGCAGTACTTC. Amino acid sequence: CASSPRQGLSYEQYF.

The V call is TRBV9, the J call TRBJ2-2; the D is unclear. The CDR3 has 15 amino acids. The germline V gene encodes CDR1 SGDLS and CDR2 YYNGEE. Trimming removed 4 bases from V and 9 bases from J, with 19 bases in between. CDR3 DNA sequence: TGTGCCAGCAGCACACTGGGAACAGCCGTTCGGGAGCTGTTTTTT. Its protein product is CASSTLGTAVRELFF.